Listed below are T cell receptor beta chains from one sample, sequenced in a study of blood T cell repertoires in COVID-19. Only in-frame clones appear in the TCRdb table, and some are missing; sequencing was by immunoSEQ multiplex PCR. This sample has about 200,000 clones, with more than 65% found just once. The sequenced sample was peripheral blood. These receptor sequences come from a human donor in a cohort sampled during active COVID-19. Both conserved end residues are part of each CDR3. Only some rows state a clone size, as once, few, many or a class for expanded clones.

j_gene	v_gene	abundance	CDR3aa
TRBJ1-2	TRBV19	-	CASRYPGQGPNYGYTF
TRBJ2-5	TRBV24-1	-	CATSAPGGETQYF
TRBJ2-7	TRBV29-1	few	CSAYWSGNDEQYF
TRBJ1-1	TRBV5-1	-	CASSPRDRGRSYTEAFF
TRBJ2-1	TRBV5-1	-	CASSASWGIFGEQFF
TRBJ2-1	TRBV4-1	-	CASSQSGTNYNEQFF
TRBJ1-1	TRBV11-2	-	CASSFRGRVGAFF
TRBJ1-2	TRBV28	once	CASSLLRANYGYTF
TRBJ2-7	TRBV28	-	CASSRGGPYEQYF
TRBJ1-1	TRBV18	few	CASSPPGTRLNTEAFF
TRBJ2-7	TRBV2	-	CASSDMGSASGRDEQYF
TRBJ2-2	TRBV7-8	once	CASSPPGGRAGGELFF
TRBJ1-2	TRBV4-2	-	CASSQDRHNYGYTF
TRBJ2-7	TRBV12-2	-	CASRSNPGVSYEQYF
TRBJ2-5	TRBV3-1/TRBV3-2	-	CASSPRASGREETQYF